The rows below give T cell receptor beta chains drawn from one sample of a study of blood T cell repertoires in COVID-19. Profiling relied on immunoSEQ multiplex PCR, and the TCRdb table lists in-frame clones only, not all of them. The table has some 460,000 clones, 75% to 90% seen once. The source material was PBMCs or T cells enriched from blood (not recorded which). These receptors were taken from a young woman who had recovered from COVID-19. Both conserved end residues are trimmed from each CDR3. D genes are given only for firm matches. Where a row states a size, it is once, few, many or the class of an expanded clone; other rows omit it.

V	size	D	J	CDR3
TRBV12-3/TRBV12-4	.	.	TRBJ1-5	ASGTRTNQPQH
TRBV3-1/TRBV3-2	.	.	TRBJ1-1	ASSQGSRGTEAF
TRBV6-5	.	.	TRBJ1-2	ASRGGTPYGYGYT
TRBV5-6	once	.	TRBJ1-3	ASSSRGPGNTIY
TRBV27	.	TRBD2	TRBJ2-1	ASSLGLYYNEQF
TRBV18	.	TRBD1	TRBJ1-6	ASSPDLQGYSPLH
TRBV5-1	once	TRBD2	TRBJ2-1	ASSSIERGHWDEQF
TRBV5-5	once	.	TRBJ1-2	ASSFNYGQGGYT
TRBV2	.	.	TRBJ1-1	ASSDEGRDTEAF
TRBV5-1	few	.	TRBJ2-5	ASSLGSRETQY
TRBV19	.	.	TRBJ2-1	ASTPSRSSYNEQF
TRBV24-1	.	.	TRBJ2-5	ATSEPSGQETQY
TRBV29-1	once	.	TRBJ1-1	SAILQGNTEAF
TRBV2	few	TRBD1	TRBJ1-5	ASSEEGANRQPQH
TRBV9	.	.	TRBJ1-3	ASSVDADDTAPL
TRBV28	.	.	TRBJ2-2	ASSSQGRNTGELF
TRBV18	.	.	TRBJ2-7	ASSRAGKPYEQY
TRBV9	.	.	TRBJ1-2	ASSVDARFYGYT
TRBV6-5	.	.	TRBJ1-1	ASSLGPGAEAF
TRBV2	.	.	TRBJ1-1	ASSEQGIPTEAF
TRBV5-4	.	TRBD1	TRBJ1-2	ASSQGQDYGYT
TRBV15	.	TRBD1	TRBJ2-7	ATSSDRDWREQY
TRBV24-1	once	TRBD2	TRBJ2-1	ATSDYEAGAYNEQF
TRBV29-1	.	TRBD2	TRBJ2-2	SVLAGGNTGELF
TRBV25-1	few	TRBD1	TRBJ1-2	ASSQLTGGYGYT
TRBV5-1	.	TRBD1	TRBJ1-2	ASSSQGGQSYGYT
TRBV2	.	.	TRBJ2-3	ATSVADTQY
TRBV6-1	.	.	TRBJ1-1	ASSERLGHFNSEAF
TRBV18	few	TRBD1	TRBJ1-6	ASSPARTGVDSPLH
TRBV4-1	.	TRBD1	TRBJ1-3	ASSQAPLNRGSGNTIY
TRBV5-4	.	TRBD1	TRBJ1-1	ASSLDRVTEAF
TRBV7-8	.	TRBD1	TRBJ2-1	ASSGGDRDSNEQF
TRBV2	.	TRBD2	TRBJ2-1	ASSEGLAGALLNNEQF
TRBV28	.	.	TRBJ1-3	ASTPTGSGNTIY
TRBV19	once	.	TRBJ2-1	ASSISPYNEQF
TRBV24-1	once	.	TRBJ2-7	ATVGFFYSYEQY
TRBV19	.	.	TRBJ1-2	ASSTRGYSSNYGYT
TRBV2	.	.	TRBJ1-1	ASTLGTYTEAF
TRBV28	.	.	TRBJ1-4	ASSLSGTGGEKLF
TRBV5-1	.	TRBD1	TRBJ2-5	ASSLDTGGQKTQY
TRBV21-1	.	.	TRBJ2-1	ASSKVETSGVVNEQF
TRBV6-1	.	TRBD1	TRBJ1-3	ASSGGTGPTFNTIY
TRBV2	.	TRBD2	TRBJ2-7	ASGAGGATYEQY
TRBV28	once	.	TRBJ1-2	ASSLGRGYGYT